Reported below is one TCR beta chain. What it recognizes is unknown. The data stem from a study of beta chain features in type 1 diabetes. Study-wide context: No age, gender or cell yield differences were seen between patients and healthy donors.

CDR1 and CDR2 from the germline V gene are SGHRS and YFSETQ. The V and J ends lost 4 bases and 7 bases, in that order; junction bases with no gene match: 5. There are 14 residues in the CDR3. Study-wide results and limits: TCRB CDR3 length was moderately but significantly reduced in all four CD4+ subsets of Type 1 diabetes patients.

TCRB transcripts that were expressed got sequenced, as all of the isolated RNA had been reverse transcribed. An average near 3.57 million reads came from naive, central memory and regulatory T cell samples. The method was immunoSEQ multiplex PCR; TCRdb's version includes in-frame clones alone and lacks a portion of them. Of 600,000 or so clones in the sample, over 13% are singletons; the top ten hold 0.04%. Based on CD45RO/CCR7/CD25/CD127/CD95/CD27, CD4+ regulatory, stem cell-like memory, naive and central memory cells were sorted. The gene calls are TRBV5-1 and TRBJ2-7; 13 nucleotides align to TRBD2. The sequenced sample was naive CD4+ T cells from blood. This sequence originates from a man aged 18 to 30 with type 1 diabetes. The CDR3 loop reads CASSPGTSGNEQYF. The CDR3 DNA reads TGCGCCAGCAGCCCCGGGACTAGCGGGAATGAGCAGTACTTC.